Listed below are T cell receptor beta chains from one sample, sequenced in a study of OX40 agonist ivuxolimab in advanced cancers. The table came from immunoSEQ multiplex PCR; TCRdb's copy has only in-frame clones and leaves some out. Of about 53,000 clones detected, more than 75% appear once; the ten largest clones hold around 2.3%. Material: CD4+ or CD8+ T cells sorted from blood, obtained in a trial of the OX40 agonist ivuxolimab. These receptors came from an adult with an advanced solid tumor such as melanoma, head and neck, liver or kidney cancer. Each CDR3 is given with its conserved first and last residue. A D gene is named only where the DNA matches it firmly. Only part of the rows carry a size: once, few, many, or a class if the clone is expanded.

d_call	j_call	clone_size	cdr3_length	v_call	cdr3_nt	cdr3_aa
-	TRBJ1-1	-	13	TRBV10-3	TGTGCCATCAGGACGTATACAGTGTCCCCAGCTTTCTTT	CAIRTYTVSPAFF
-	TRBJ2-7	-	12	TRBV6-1	TGTGCCAGCAGCGAGCAGGGTTACGAGCAGTACTTC	CASSEQGYEQYF
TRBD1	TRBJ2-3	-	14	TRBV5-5	TGTGCCAGCAGCCCCCGGACAGGGGTAGATACGCAGTATTTT	CASSPRTGVDTQYF
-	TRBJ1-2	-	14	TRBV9	TGTGCCAGCAGGCGGGCGGGGAAGGAGTATGGCTACACCTTC	CASRRAGKEYGYTF
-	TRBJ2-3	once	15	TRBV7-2	TGTGCCAGCAGCTTAGCTAGCGCATACACAGATACGCAGTATTTT	CASSLASAYTDTQYF
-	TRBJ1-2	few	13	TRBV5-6	TGTGCCAGCAGCTTGCTGATTAACTATGGCTACACCTTC	CASSLLINYGYTF
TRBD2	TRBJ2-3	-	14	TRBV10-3	TGTGCCACCCTGGGTAGCGGGGGGGCAGATACGCAGTATTTT	CATLGSGGADTQYF
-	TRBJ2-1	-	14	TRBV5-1	TGCGCCAGCAGCTTGGGATCAGAGTACAATGAGCAGTTCTTC	CASSLGSEYNEQFF
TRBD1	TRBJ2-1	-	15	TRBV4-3	TGCGCCAGCAGCCAAGAGACAGGGGAGAACAATGAGCAGTTCTTC	CASSQETGENNEQFF
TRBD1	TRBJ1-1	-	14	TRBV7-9	TGTGCCAGCAGCTTAGCTGGACAGGTCCCTGAAGCTTTCTTT	CASSLAGQVPEAFF
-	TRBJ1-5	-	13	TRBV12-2	TGTGCAAGTCGCTTAGGTTGGTTGGAGCCCCAGCATTTT	CASRLGWLEPQHF
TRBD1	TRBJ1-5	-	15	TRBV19	TGTGCCAGTAGTATTCGGACAGGGGTTGGGCAGCCCCAGCATTTT	CASSIRTGVGQPQHF
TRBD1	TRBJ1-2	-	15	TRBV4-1	TGCGCCAGCAGCCAAGGAATTGGACAGGGCGATGGCTACACCTTC	CASSQGIGQGDGYTF
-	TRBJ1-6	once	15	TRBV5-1	TGCGCCAGCAGCTTGGCCATCGGAACTAATTCACCCCTCCACTTT	CASSLAIGTNSPLHF
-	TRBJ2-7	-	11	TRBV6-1	TGTGCCAGCAGAACGACCTACGAGCAGTACTTC	CASRTTYEQYF
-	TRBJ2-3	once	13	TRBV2	TGTGCCAGCAGTTGGAGACGCACAGATACGCAGTATTTT	CASSWRRTDTQYF
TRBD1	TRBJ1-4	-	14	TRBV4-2	TGTGCCAGCAGCTCAGGGGGTACTAATGAAAAACTGTTTTTT	CASSSGGTNEKLFF
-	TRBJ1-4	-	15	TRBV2	TGTGCCAGCGGCCGCCTGGGGGCAACTAATGAAAAACTGTTTTTT	CASGRLGATNEKLFF
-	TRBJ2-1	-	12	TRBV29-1	TGCTGCGTGACACCTACCTACAATGAGCAGTTCTTC	CCVTPTYNEQFF
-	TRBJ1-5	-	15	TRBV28	TGTGCCAGCCGAGAACAGGGAAATAGCAATCAGCCCCAGCATTTT	CASREQGNSNQPQHF
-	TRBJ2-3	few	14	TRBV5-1	TGCGCCAGCAGCTTTAGCGAGAGCACAGATACGCAGTATTTT	CASSFSESTDTQYF
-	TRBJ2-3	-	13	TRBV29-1	TGCAGCGTTGGGGCCAGGCAATCAGATACGCAGTATTTT	CSVGARQSDTQYF
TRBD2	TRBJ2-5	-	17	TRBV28	TGTGCCAGCACCCAAAACCCGACTAGCGGATATGGGGAGACCCAGTACTTC	CASTQNPTSGYGETQYF
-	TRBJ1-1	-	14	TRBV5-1	TGCGCCAGCAGCTTCGGGGGCAGCAGCACTGAAGCTTTCTTT	CASSFGGSSTEAFF
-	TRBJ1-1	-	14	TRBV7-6	TGTGCCAGCAGCCCCTGGACTGCGTACACTGAAGCTTTCTTT	CASSPWTAYTEAFF
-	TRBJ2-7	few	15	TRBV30	TGTGCCTGGAGTGTCCCCTGGATCCGCACGGGCGAGCAGTACTTC	CAWSVPWIRTGEQYF
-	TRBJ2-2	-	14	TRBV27	TGTGCCAGCAGTTCCCATAGGACCACCGGGGAGCTGTTTTTT	CASSSHRTTGELFF
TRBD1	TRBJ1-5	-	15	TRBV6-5	TGTGCCAGCAGCGGACAGGGGCTAGGGGGACAGCCCCAGCATTTT	CASSGQGLGGQPQHF
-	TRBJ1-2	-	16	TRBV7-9	TGTGCCAGCAGCCAGAAAGCCGGGGTTCTAGACTATGGCTACACCTTC	CASSQKAGVLDYGYTF
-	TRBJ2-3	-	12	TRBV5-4	TGTGCCAGCAGCTTAGACCGAGATACGCAGTATTTT	CASSLDRDTQYF
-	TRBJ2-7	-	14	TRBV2	TGTGCCAGCAGTAGGCCAGTTACGTCCTACGAGCAGTACTTC	CASSRPVTSYEQYF
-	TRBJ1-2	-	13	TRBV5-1	TGCGCCAGCAGCTTGGTAACTGAGGATGGCTACACCTTC	CASSLVTEDGYTF
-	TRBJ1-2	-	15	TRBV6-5	TGTGCCAGCAGTTACGCGGGAATATCTAACTATGGCTACACCTTC	CASSYAGISNYGYTF
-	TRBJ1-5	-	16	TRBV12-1	TGTGCCAGCAGCTTTGTGACACCGGGGCCGCGCAGCCCCCAGCATTTT	CASSFVTPGPRSPQHF
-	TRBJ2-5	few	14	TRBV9	TGTGCCAGCAGCGTAGGGGGGGCCGGTGAGACCCAGTACTTC	CASSVGGAGETQYF
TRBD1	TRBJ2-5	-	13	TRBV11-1	TGTGCCAGCAGCTCAGACAGGGTCGAGACCCAGTACTTC	CASSSDRVETQYF
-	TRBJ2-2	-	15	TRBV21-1	TGTGCCAGCAGCAAACCCAGGGAGCACACCGGGGAGCTGTTTTTT	CASSKPREHTGELFF
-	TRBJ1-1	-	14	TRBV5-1	TGCGCCAGCACCCTGACAGGAGGGAACACTGAAGCTTTCTTT	CASTLTGGNTEAFF
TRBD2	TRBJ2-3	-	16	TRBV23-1	TGCGCCAGCAGTCTCGGACTAGCGGGGAGCACAGATACGCAGTATTTT	CASSLGLAGSTDTQYF
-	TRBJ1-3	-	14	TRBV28	TGTGCCAGCAGTTTATTAGGGGTTGGAAACACCATATATTTT	CASSLLGVGNTIYF
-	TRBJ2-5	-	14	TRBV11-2	TGTGCCAGCAGCTTCGGGCAGGGACAAGAGACCCAGTACTTC	CASSFGQGQETQYF
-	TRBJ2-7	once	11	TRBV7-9	TGTGCCAGCAGCCAACAATACGAGCAGTACTTC	CASSQQYEQYF
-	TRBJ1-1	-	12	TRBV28	TGTGCCAGTAACGAGCTGAACACTGAAGCTTTCTTT	CASNELNTEAFF
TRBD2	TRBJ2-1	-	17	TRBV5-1	TGCGCCAGCAGCGGCCTAGCGGGAGTACCCAACTACAATGAGCAGTTCTTC	CASSGLAGVPNYNEQFF
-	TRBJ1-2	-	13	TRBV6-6	TGTGCCAGCAGCAGGCCAGGGAGTGTTGGCTACACCTTC	CASSRPGSVGYTF
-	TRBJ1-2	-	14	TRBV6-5	TGTGCCAGCCGAAGTAACAGGGTCAACTATGGCTACACCTTC	CASRSNRVNYGYTF
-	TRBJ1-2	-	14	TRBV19	TGTGCCAGTAGTCCGCAACAGGGTAACTATGGCTACGCCTTC	CASSPQQGNYGYAF
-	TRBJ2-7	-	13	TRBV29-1	TGCAGCGTTAAAGGGTTCTACTCCTACGAGCAGTACTTC	CSVKGFYSYEQYF
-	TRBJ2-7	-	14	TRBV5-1	TGCGCCAGCAGCTTGGGACTGGGGACCTACGAGCAGTACTTC	CASSLGLGTYEQYF
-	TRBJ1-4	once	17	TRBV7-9	TGTGCCAGCAGCTTAGTGGGAGGAGTTGCAACTAATGAAAAACTGTTTTTT	CASSLVGGVATNEKLFF